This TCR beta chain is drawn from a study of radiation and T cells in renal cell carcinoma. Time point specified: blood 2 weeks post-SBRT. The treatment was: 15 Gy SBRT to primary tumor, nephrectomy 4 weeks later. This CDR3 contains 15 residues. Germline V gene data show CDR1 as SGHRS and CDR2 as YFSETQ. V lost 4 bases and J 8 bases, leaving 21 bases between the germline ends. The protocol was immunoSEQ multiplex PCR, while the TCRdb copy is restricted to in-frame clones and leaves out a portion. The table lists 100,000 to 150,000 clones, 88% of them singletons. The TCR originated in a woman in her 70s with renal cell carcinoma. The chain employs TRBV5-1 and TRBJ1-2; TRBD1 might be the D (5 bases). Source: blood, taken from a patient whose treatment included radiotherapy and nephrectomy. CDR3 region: CASSGDVESGDGYTF. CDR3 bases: TGCGCCAGCAGCGGAGATGTCGAGTCTGGGGACGGCTACACCTTC.